These T cell receptor beta chains were read from a single sample in a study of PD-1 blockade in classical Hodgkin lymphoma. Generated by immunoSEQ multiplex PCR, the TCRdb table keeps only in-frame clones and is missing some. This repertoire shows some 100,000 clones, 92% found once; its top ten account for over 2.5%. This specimen was peripheral blood mononuclear cells (PBMCs), taken at baseline. These receptors came from a human donor with classical Hodgkin lymphoma. CDR3s leave out the opening cysteine and the closing phenylalanine or tryptophan.

J gene | V gene | CDR3 protein
TRBJ2-3 | TRBV10-3 | AISGTGNTDTQY
TRBJ1-1 | TRBV19 | ASSIASASEAF
TRBJ1-5 | TRBV30 | AWSTGQGFQPQH
TRBJ2-2 | TRBV5-1 | ASISRASGDTGELF
TRBJ2-1 | TRBV19 | ASSTSSGGANEQF
TRBJ1-1 | TRBV28 | ATGPPREAF
TRBJ1-5 | TRBV27 | ASSLGVRNQPQH
TRBJ2-1 | TRBV10-2 | ASTQRGEQF
TRBJ1-5 | TRBV28 | ASSSRQGRRPQH
TRBJ1-5 | TRBV29-1 | SVVTDFNQPQH
TRBJ2-1 | TRBV30 | AWSNSYEQF
TRBJ2-5 | TRBV6-1 | ASSDLGQGDPSETQY
TRBJ2-7 | TRBV28 | ASSPGTSGVYEQY
TRBJ1-2 | TRBV19 | ASSIDKKDYGYT
TRBJ2-7 | TRBV27 | ASSPPPLGRDEQY
TRBJ2-5 | TRBV19 | ASSIDPGVKTQY
TRBJ2-5 | TRBV20-1 | SAHRQETQY
TRBJ2-3 | TRBV19 | ASSILGVLTDTQY
TRBJ2-1 | TRBV27 | ASSLGALAGGPDEQF
TRBJ1-1 | TRBV19 | ATQGRDRGRTEAF
TRBJ1-5 | TRBV11-2 | ASSLAHGQPQH
TRBJ2-7 | TRBV5-1 | ASSLWGDEQY
TRBJ1-4 | TRBV14 | ASSQVRGQGAVKSEKLF
TRBJ2-2 | TRBV27 | ASSFITGELF
TRBJ1-4 | TRBV19 | ASSVGPNEKLF
TRBJ1-1 | TRBV7-8 | ASSATGRKTEAF
TRBJ1-1 | TRBV18 | ASSPRGHMNTEAF
TRBJ1-2 | TRBV7-8 | ASSNPGQGTNYGYT
TRBJ2-5 | TRBV19 | ASSPTGPGTETQY
TRBJ2-7 | TRBV30 | AWSFLAGNEQY
TRBJ2-7 | TRBV6-1 | ATSRQTYEQY
TRBJ1-2 | TRBV27 | ASSGQEGAGGYT
TRBJ1-3 | TRBV28 | ASSLPLGGNTIY
TRBJ1-2 | TRBV28 | ASSFPRTEGYGYT
TRBJ1-5 | TRBV28 | ASRGGIVNQPQH
TRBJ1-3 | TRBV19 | ASSIWDGGNTIY
TRBJ2-1 | TRBV5-1 | ASSLEVMGLAGNEQF
TRBJ1-5 | TRBV12-5 | ASGLQGVNNQPQH
TRBJ2-3 | TRBV18 | ASSPLPSLAEALDTQY
TRBJ2-1 | TRBV27 | ASSLKRQVGVYNEQF